This T cell receptor beta chain was retrieved from a study of T cell responses to AZD1222 COVID-19 vaccine. Study in general: Researchers grouped second doses given at about 4 or about 12 weeks into one pool.

The repertoire was sequenced with immunoSEQ multiplex PCR; TCRdb's copy has only in-frame clones and lacks some. The repertoire holds approximately 90,000 clones, with roughly 90% as singletons. The receptor comes from an adult in good health. Sequenced material: peripheral blood, taken on day 0 of AZD1222 vaccination.

CDR3 protein: CASSYSRGRPTGELFF. The CDR3 coding sequence is TGTGCCAGCAGTTACTCGAGGGGGCGCCCCACCGGGGAGCTGTTTTTT. V is TRBV6-5 and J is TRBJ2-2; TRBD1 aligns across 7 bases. The CDR3 sequence is 16 residues long. Germline V gene sequence: CDR1 MNHEY, CDR2 SVGAGI. V lost 0 bases to trimming and J lost 4 bases; unmatched junction nucleotides: 5.